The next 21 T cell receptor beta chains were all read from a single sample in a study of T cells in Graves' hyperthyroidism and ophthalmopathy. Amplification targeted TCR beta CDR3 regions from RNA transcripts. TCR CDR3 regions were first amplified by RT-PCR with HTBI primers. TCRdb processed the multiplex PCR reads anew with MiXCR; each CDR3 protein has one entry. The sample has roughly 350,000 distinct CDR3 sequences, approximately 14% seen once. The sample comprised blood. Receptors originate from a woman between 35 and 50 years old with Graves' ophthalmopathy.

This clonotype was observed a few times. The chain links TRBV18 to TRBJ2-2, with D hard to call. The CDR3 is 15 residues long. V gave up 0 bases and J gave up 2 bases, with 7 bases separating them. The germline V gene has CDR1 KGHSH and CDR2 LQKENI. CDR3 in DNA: TGTGCCAGCTCACCACCATCCCGCAACACCGGGGAGCTGTTTTTT. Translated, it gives CASSPPSRNTGELFF.

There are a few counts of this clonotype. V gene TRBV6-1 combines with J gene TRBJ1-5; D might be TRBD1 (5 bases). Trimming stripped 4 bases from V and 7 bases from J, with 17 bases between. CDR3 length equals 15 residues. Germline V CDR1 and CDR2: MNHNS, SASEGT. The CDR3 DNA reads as TGTGCCAGCAGTGGACGGACTGGGACGGGCCAGCCCCAGCATTTT. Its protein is CASSGRTGTGQPQHF.

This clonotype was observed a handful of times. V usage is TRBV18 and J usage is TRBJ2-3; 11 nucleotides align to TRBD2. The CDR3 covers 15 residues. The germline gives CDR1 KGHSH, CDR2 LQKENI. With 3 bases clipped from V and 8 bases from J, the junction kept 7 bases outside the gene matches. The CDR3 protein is CASSPPVAGGGTQYF. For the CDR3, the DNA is TGTGCCAGCTCACCCCCTGTAGCGGGAGGGGGTACGCAGTATTTT.

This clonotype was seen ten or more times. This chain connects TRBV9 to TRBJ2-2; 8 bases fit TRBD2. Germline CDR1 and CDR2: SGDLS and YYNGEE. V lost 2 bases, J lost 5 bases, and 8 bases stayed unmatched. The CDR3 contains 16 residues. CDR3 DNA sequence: TGTGCCAGCAGCGTTTCCAGCGGGGGTACAACCGGGGAGCTGTTTTTT. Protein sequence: CASSVSSGGTTGELFF.

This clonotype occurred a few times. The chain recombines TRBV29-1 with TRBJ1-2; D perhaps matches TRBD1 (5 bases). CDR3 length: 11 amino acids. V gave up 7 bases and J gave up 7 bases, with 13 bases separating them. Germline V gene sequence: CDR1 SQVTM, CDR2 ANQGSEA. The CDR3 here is CSALDSSGYTF. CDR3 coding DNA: TGCAGCGCTCTAGACAGCTCTGGCTACACCTTC.

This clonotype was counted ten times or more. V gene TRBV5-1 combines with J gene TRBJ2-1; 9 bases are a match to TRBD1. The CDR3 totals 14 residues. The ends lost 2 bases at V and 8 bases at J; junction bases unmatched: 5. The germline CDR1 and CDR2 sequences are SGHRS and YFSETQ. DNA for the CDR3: TGCGCCAGCAGCTTAGGCCGGGACAGGGATGAGCAGTTCTTC. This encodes CASSLGRDRDEQFF.

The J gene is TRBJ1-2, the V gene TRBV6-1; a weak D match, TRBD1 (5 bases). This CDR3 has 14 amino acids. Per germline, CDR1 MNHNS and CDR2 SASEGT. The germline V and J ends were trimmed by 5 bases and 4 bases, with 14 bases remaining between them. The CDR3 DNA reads TGTGCCAGCAGTACCCGGGACGCCTTCTATGGCTACACCTTC. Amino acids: CASSTRDAFYGYTF.

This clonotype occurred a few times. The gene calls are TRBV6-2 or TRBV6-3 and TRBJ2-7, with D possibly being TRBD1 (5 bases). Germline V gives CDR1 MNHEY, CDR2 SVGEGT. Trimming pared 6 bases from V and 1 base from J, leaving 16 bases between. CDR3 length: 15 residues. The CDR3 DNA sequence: TGTGCCAGCAGGGCAGGGATGAGTCCGTCCTACGAGCAGTACTTC. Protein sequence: CASRAGMSPSYEQYF.

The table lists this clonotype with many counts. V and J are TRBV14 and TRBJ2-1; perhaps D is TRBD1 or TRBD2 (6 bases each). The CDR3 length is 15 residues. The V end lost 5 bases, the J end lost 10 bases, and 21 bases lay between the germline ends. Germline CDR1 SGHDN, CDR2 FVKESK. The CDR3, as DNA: TGTGCCAGCAGCTTAAAGTGGGGGGCATTTGGCGAGCAGTTCTTC. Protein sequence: CASSLKWGAFGEQFF. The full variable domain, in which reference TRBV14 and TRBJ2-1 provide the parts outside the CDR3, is EAGVTQFPSHSVIEKGQTVTLRCDPISGHDNLYWYRRVMGKEIKFLLHFVKESKQDESGMPNNRFLAERTGGTYSTLKVQPAELEDSGVYFCASSLKWGAFGEQFFGPGTRLTVL.

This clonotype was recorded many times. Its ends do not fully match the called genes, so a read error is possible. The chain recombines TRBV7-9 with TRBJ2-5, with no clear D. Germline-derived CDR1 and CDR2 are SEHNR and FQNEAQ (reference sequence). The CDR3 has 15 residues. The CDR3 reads CASSSEPRRQGTQYF. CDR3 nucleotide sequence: TGTGCCAGCAGCTCCGAACCCCGACGGCAAGGGACCCAGTACTTC.

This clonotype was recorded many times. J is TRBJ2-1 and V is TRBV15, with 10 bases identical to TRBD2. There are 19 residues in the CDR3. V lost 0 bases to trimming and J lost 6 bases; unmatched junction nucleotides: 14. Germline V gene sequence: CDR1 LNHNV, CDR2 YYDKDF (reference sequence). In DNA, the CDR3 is TGTGCCACCAGCAGAGATATTGCCCGAGCGGGAGGGGGGGGCAATGAGCAGTTCTTC. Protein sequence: CATSRDIARAGGGGNEQFF.

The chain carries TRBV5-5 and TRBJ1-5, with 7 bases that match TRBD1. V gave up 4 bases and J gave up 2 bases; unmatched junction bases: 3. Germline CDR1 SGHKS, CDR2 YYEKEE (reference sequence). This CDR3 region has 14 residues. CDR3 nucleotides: TGTGCCAGCAGCGTTGACAGGGGCAATCAGCCCCAGCATTTT. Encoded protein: CASSVDRGNQPQHF.

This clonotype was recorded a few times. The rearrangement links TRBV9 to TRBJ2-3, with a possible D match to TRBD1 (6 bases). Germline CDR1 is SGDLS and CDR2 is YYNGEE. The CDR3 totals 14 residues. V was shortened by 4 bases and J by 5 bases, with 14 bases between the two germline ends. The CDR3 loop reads CASSTLQGRDTQYF. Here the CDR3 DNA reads TGTGCCAGCAGCACCCTACAGGGAAGAGATACGCAGTATTTT. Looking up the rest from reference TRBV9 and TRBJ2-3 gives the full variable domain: DSGVTQTPKHLITATGQRVTLRCSPRSGDLSVYWYQQSLDQGLQFLIQYYNGEERAKGNILERFSAQQFPDLHSELNLSSLELGDSALYFCASSTLQGRDTQYFGPGTRLTVL.

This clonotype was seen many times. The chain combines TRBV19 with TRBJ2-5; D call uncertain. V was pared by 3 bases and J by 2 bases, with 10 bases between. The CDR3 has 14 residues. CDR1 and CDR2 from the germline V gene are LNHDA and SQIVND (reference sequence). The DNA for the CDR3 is TGTGCCAGTAGTATTGGCCCCGTTCAAGAGACCCAGTACTTC. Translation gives CASSIGPVQETQYF.

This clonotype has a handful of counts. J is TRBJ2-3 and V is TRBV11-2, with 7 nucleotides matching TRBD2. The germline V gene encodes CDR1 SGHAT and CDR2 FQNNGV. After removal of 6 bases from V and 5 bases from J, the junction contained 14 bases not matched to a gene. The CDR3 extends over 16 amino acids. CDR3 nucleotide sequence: TGTGCCAGCAGTTTTGGTCGCGGGACTAATGTAGATACGCAGTATTTT. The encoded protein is CASSFGRGTNVDTQYF.

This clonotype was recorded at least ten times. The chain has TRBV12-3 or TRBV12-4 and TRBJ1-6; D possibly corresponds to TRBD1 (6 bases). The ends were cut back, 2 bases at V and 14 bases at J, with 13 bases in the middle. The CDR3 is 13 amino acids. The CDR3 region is CASSLWVQGTLHF. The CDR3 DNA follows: TGTGCCAGCAGTTTATGGGTCCAGGGGACCCTCCACTTT.

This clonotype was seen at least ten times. The CDR3 nucleotides are TGTGCCAGCTCACCCCAGTCGCAGGAGACCCAGTACTTC. Its protein product is CASSPQSQETQYF. The genes are TRBV18 and TRBJ2-5; D not resolved. The CDR3 covers 13 residues. CDR1 and CDR2 from the germline V gene are KGHSH and LQKENI. V lost 3 bases, J lost 5 bases, and 10 bases lay in between.

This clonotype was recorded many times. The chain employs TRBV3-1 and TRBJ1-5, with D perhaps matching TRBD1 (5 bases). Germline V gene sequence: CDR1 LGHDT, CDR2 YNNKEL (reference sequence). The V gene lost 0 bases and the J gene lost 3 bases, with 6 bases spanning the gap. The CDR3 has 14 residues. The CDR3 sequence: CASSQDRANQPQHF. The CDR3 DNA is TGTGCCAGCAGCCAAGACAGGGCCAATCAGCCCCAGCATTTT.

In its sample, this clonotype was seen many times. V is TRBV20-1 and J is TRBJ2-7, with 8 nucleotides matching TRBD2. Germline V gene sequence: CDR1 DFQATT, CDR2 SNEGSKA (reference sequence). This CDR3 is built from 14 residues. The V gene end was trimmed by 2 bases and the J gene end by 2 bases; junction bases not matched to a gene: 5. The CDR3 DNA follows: TGCAGTGCTAGAACGGGAGGGGGGGCCTACGAGCAGTACTTC. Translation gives CSARTGGGAYEQYF.

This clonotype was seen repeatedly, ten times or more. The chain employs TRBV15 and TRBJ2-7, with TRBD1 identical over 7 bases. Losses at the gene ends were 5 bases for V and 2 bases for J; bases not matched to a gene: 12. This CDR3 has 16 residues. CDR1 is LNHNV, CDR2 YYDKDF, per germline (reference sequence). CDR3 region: CATSSHMGQWAYEQYF. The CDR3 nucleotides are TGTGCCACCAGCTCCCACATGGGACAGTGGGCCTACGAGCAGTACTTC.

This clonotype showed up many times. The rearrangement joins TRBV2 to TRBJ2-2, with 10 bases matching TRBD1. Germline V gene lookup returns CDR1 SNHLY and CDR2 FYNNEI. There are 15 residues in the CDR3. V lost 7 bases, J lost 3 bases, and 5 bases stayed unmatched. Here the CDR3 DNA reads TGTGCCAGCAACGGAGGGACAGGGGACACCGGGGAGCTGTTTTTT. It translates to CASNGGTGDTGELFF.